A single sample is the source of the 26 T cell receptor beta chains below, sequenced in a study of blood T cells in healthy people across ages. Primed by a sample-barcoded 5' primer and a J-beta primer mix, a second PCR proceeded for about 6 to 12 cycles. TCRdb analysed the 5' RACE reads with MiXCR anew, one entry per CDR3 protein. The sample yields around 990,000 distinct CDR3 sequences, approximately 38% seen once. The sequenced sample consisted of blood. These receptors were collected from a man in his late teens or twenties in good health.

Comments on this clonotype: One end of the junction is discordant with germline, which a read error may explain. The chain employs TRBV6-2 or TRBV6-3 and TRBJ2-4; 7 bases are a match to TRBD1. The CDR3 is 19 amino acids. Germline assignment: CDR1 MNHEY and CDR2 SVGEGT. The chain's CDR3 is CANSYRYETGIVAKNIQYF. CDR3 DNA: TGTGCCAACAGTTACCGCTACGAGACAGGGATTGTAGCCAAAAACATTCAGTACTTC.

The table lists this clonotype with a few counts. CDR3 nucleotides: TGTGCCAGCAGTTACTCGCAGGGGGCTTCCTACAATGAGCAGTTCTTC. Its protein product is CASSYSQGASYNEQFF. The V and J genes are TRBV6-5 and TRBJ2-1; 8 bases are a match to TRBD1. This CDR3 is 16 amino acids long. The germline V gene has CDR1 MNHEY and CDR2 SVGAGI. The J segment lost 1 base and the V segment lost 0 bases, leaving 2 bases of the junction unmatched.

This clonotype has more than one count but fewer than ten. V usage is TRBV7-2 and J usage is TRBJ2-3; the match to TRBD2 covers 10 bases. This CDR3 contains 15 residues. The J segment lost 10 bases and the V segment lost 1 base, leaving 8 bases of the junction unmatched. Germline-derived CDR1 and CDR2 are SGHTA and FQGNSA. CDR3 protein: CASSLGGLAGVPQYF. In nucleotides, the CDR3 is TGTGCCAGCAGCTTAGGAGGCCTAGCGGGGGTCCCGCAGTATTTT.

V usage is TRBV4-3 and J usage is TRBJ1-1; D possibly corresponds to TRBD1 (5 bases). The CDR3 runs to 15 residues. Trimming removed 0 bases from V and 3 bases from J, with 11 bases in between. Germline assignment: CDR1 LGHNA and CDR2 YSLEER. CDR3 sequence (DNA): TGCGCCAGCAGCCAAGACGGGGGTGGCGACACTGAAGCTTTCTTT. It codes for CASSQDGGGDTEAFF.

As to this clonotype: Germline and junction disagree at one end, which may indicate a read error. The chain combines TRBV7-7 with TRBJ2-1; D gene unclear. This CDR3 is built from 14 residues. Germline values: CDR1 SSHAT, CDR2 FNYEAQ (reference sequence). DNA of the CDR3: TGTGCTAGCAGCCCCTCCCCCCAATACAATGAGCAGTTCTTC. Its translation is CASSPSPQYNEQFF. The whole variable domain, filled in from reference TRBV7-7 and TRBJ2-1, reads GAGVSQSPRYKVTKRGQDVTLRCDPISSHATLYWYQQALGQGPEFLTYFNYEAQPDKSGLPSDRFSAERPEGSISTLTIQRTEQRDSAMYRCASSPSPQYNEQFFGPGTRLTVL.

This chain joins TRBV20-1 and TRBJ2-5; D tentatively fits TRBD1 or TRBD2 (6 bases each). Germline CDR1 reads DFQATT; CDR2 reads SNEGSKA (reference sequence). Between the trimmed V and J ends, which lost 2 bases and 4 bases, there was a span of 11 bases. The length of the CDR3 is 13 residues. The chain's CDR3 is CSARFGGRETQYF. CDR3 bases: TGCAGTGCTAGATTCGGGGGCAGAGAGACCCAGTACTTC.

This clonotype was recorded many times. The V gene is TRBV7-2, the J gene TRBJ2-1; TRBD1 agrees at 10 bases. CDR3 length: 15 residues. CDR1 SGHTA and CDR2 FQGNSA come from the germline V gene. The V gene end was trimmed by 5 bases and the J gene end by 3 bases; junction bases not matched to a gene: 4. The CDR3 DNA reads TGTGCCAGCAGCATATGGACAGGGGGCTACAATGAGCAGTTCTTC. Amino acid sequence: CASSIWTGGYNEQFF.

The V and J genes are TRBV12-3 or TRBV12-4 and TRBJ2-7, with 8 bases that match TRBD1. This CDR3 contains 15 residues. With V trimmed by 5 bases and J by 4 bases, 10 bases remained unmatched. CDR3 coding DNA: TGTGCCAGCAGTCCTCCAGGGGGCAGAGGGTACGAGCAGTACTTC. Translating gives CASSPPGGRGYEQYF.

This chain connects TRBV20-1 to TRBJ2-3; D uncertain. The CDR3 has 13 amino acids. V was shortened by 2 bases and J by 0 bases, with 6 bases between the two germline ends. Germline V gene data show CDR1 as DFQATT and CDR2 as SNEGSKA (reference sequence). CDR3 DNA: TGCAGTGCTAGACAATATAGCACAGATACGCAGTATTTT. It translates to CSARQYSTDTQYF.

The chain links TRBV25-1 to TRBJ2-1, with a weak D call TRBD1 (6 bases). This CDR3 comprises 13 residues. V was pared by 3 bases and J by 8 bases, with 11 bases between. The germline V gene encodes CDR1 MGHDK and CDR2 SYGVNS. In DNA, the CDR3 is TGTGCCAGCAGTGATTACAGGGCGCATGAGCAGTTCTTC. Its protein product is CASSDYRAHEQFF.

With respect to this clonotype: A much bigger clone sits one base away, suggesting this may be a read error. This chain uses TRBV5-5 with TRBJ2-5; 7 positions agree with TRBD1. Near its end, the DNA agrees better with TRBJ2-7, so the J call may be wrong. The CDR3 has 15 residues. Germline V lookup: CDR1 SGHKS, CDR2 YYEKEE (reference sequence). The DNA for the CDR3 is TGTGCCAGCAGCCTCGAGACTGACAGGGTTTCCGAGCAGTACTTC. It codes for CASSLETDRVSEQYF.

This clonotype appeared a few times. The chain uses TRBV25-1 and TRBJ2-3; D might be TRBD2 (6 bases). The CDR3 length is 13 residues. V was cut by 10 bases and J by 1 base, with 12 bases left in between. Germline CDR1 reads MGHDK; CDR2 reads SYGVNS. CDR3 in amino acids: CATRGGGTDTQYF. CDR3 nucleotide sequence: TGTGCCACCCGAGGAGGGGGCACAGATACGCAGTATTTT.

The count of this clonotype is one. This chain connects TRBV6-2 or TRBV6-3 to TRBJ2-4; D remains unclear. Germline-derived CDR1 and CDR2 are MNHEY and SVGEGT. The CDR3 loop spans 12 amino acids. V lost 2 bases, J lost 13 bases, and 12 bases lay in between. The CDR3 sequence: CASSYGVYGQYF. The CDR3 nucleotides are TGTGCCAGCAGTTACGGGGTCTACGGGCAGTACTTC.

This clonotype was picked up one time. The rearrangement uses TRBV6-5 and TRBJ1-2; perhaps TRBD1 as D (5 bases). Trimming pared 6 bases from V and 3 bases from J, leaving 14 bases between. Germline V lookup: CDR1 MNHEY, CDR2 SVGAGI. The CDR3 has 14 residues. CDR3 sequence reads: CASRRQPWDYGYTF. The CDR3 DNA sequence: TGTGCCAGCAGGAGACAGCCTTGGGACTATGGCTACACCTTC.

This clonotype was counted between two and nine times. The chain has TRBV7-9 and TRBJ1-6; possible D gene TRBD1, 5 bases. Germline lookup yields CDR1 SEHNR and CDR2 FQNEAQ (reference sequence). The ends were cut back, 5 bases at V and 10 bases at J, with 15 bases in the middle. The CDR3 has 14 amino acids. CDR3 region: CASSLGRGSSPLHF. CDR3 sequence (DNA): TGTGCCAGCAGCCTGGGTAGGGGCTCATCACCCCTCCACTTT.

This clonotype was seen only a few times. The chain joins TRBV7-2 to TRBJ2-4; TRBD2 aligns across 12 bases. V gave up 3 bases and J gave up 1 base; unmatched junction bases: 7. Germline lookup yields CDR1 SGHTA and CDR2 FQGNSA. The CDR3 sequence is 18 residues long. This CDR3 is CASSFWTSGDGAKNIQYF. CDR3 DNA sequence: TGTGCCAGCAGCTTTTGGACTAGCGGGGATGGGGCCAAAAACATTCAGTACTTC.

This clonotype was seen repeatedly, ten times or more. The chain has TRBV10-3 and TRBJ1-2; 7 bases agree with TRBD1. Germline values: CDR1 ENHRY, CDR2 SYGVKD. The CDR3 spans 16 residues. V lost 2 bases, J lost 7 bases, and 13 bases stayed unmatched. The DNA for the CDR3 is TGTGCCATCAGTGAGACCCAGACAGGGTCCCAACGTGGCTACACCTTC. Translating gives CAISETQTGSQRGYTF.

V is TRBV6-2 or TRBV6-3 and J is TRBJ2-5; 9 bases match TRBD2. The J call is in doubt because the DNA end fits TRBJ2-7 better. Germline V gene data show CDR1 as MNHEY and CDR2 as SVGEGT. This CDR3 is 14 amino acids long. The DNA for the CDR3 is TGTGCCAGCAGTTACCCTAGCGGGGTATGCGAGCAGTACTTC. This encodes CASSYPSGVCEQYF.

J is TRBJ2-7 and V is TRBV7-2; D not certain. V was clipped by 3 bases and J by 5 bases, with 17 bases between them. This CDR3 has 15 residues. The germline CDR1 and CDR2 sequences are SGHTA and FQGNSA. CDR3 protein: CASSFLGRTFHEQYF. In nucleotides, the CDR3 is TGTGCCAGCAGCTTCTTGGGCAGAACTTTCCACGAGCAGTACTTC.

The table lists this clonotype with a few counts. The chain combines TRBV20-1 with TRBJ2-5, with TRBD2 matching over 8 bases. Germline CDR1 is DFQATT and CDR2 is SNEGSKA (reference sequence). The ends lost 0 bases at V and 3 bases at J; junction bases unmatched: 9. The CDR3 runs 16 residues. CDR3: CSARDLIAGFEETQYF. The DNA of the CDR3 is TGCAGTGCTAGAGATCTCATAGCGGGGTTTGAAGAGACCCAGTACTTC.

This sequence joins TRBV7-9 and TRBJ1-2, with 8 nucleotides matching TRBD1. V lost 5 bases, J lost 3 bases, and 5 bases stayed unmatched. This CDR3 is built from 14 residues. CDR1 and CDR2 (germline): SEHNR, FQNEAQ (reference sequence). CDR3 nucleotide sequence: TGTGCCAGCAGCATCGCAGGGGGCGACTATGGCTACACCTTC. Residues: CASSIAGGDYGYTF.

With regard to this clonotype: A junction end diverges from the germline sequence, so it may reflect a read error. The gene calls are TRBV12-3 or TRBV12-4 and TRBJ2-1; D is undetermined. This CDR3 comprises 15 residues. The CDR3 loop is CASSFPTITYDEQFF. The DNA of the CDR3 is TGTGCCAGCAGTTTTCCGACGATCACCTACGATGAGCAGTTCTTC.

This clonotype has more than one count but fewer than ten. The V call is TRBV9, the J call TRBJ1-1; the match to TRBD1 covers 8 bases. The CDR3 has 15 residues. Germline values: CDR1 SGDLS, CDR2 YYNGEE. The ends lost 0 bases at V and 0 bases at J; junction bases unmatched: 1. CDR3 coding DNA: TGTGCCAGCAGCGTAGTGGGACAGGTGAACACTGAAGCTTTCTTT. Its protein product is CASSVVGQVNTEAFF.

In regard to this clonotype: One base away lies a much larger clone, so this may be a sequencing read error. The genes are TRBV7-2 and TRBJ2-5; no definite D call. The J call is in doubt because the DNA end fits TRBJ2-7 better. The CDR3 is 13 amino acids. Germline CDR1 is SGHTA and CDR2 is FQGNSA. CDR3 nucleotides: TGTGCCAGCAGCGTAGCAGGCCCCAACGAGCAGTACTTC. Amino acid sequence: CASSVAGPNEQYF.

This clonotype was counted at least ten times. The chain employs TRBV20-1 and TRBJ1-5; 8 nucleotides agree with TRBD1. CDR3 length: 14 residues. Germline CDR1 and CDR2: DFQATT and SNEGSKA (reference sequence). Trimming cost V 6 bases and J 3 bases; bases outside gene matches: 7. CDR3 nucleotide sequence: TGCAGTGCAACACAGGGGGTCAACAATCAGCCCCAGCATTTT. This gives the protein CSATQGVNNQPQHF.

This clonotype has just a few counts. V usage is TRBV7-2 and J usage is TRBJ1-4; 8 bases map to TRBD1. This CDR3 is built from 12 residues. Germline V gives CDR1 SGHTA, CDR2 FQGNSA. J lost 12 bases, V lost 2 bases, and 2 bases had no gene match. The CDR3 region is CASSLPQGELFF. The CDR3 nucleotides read TGTGCCAGCAGCTTACCACAGGGGGAACTGTTTTTT.